This TCR beta chain was sequenced during a study of cytomegalovirus exposure and HLA in healthy donors. Study observations and caveats: Whilst most TCR sequences proved rare, a subset of public TCRs occurred across many donors.

CDR3 length: 14 residues. J was trimmed by 8 bases and V by 4 bases; bases with no gene match: 4. Germline assignment: CDR1 SGHRS and CDR2 YFSETQ. Primers: 60 Vbeta forward and 13 Jbeta reverse. Clones were read by immunoSEQ multiplex PCR, and TCRdb kept only the in-frame ones, dropping some. Of under 200,000 clones in the sample, roughly 78% were seen once. On this clone: What it recognizes is unknown.

The sequence came from a man in his forties in good health and CMV-seronegative. Material for sequencing was PBMCs. This sequence joins TRBV5-1 and TRBJ2-1, with TRBD1 matching over 12 bases. Here the CDR3 reads CASSPGTGGDEQFF. Here the CDR3 DNA reads TGCGCCAGCAGCCCCGGGACAGGGGGCGATGAGCAGTTCTTC.